This T cell receptor (beta chain) came from a study of CD8+ T cells in alopecia areata. Study-wide context: Those patients who were treated received oral tofacitinib, which was given at 5 to 10 mg twice daily for moderate-to-severe alopecia areata.

Study observations and caveats: TCR sharing was clearer in mice than between patients, perhaps partly owing to patient HLA diversity. Tissue-resident alphabeta T cells belonging to normal skin likewise get sequenced within scalp specimens.

Notes on this clone: The antigen remains unidentified.

Alopecia areata patients had lesional scalp punch biopsies and peripheral blood taken from them. After isolation, RNA underwent reverse transcription to generate cDNA as the sequencing template. TCRdb's table, derived via immunoSEQ multiplex PCR, lists solely in-frame clones and lacks some. The sample shows fewer than 8,000 clones, about 60% of them seen only once. Germline CDR1 is LNHDA and CDR2 is SQIVND (reference sequence). This CDR3 spans 13 amino acids. Trimming took 8 bases from V and 1 from J, leaving 6 bases between them. The receptor was isolated from a human donor with alopecia areata. The chain uses TRBV19 and TRBJ2-6; no clear D gene. The input for sequencing was skin, taken at week 0. The CDR3 nucleotides read TGTGCCAGTTGTAATTCTGGGGCCAACGTCCTGACTTTC. Translating it yields CASCNSGANVLTF.